A selection of T cell receptor beta chains follows, all from one sample in a study of OX40 agonist ivuxolimab in advanced cancers. Repertoires were generated with immunoSEQ multiplex PCR, while TCRdb's copy carries only in-frame clones and drops some. The sample lists 75,000 to 95,000 clones; approximately 85% were seen once. The sequencing here drew on CD4+ or CD8+ T cells sorted from blood, taken in a trial of the OX40 agonist ivuxolimab. The origin of the receptors is an adult with an advanced solid tumor such as melanoma, head and neck, liver or kidney cancer. The CDR3 runs from the conserved cysteine through the conserved F or W. D genes are given only for firm matches. Size is stated for part of the rows, as once, few or many counts, or as a class when the clone is expanded.

V	D	J	length	size	DNA	CDR3
TRBV2	TRBD1	TRBJ1-5	15	once	TGTGCCAGCAGTGTGGGACAGGGCCAATGGCAGCCCCAGCATTTT	CASSVGQGQWQPQHF
TRBV5-6	.	TRBJ2-7	14	.	TGTGCCAGCAGCTTCACGCAGGGGTTCAGCGAGCAGTACTTC	CASSFTQGFSEQYF
TRBV7-9	.	TRBJ1-4	17	.	TGTGCCAGCAGCTTCCCGGGCCGGGTCGACCCTAATGAAAAACTGTTTTTT	CASSFPGRVDPNEKLFF
TRBV27	.	TRBJ2-1	14	.	TGTGCCAGCAGTTTAGGAGGGGGGGGTGATGAGCAGTTCTTC	CASSLGGGGDEQFF
TRBV29-1	.	TRBJ1-1	15	.	TGCAGCGTACATACGCCCCGGACGGCGAACACTGAAGCTTTCTTT	CSVHTPRTANTEAFF
TRBV14	.	TRBJ1-1	14	few	TGTGCCAGCAGCCTCTTTAACATGAACACTGAAGCTTTCTTT	CASSLFNMNTEAFF
TRBV18	TRBD1	TRBJ1-4	15	.	TGTGCCAGCTCACTACGACAGGGCAGCTATGAAAAACTGTTTTTT	CASSLRQGSYEKLFF
TRBV5-8	.	TRBJ2-5	14	.	TGTGCCAGCAGCAAAACAGGGCCGGGGGAGACCCAGTACTTC	CASSKTGPGETQYF
TRBV5-5	TRBD1	TRBJ1-5	17	.	TGTGCCAGCAGCAAGGACAGGGGCGGTATCGGCAATCAGCCCCAGCATTTT	CASSKDRGGIGNQPQHF
TRBV28	TRBD2	TRBJ2-3	17	.	TGTGCCAGCAGTTTATGGGGAGCGGGAGGAAACACAGATACGCAGTATTTT	CASSLWGAGGNTDTQYF
TRBV5-5	TRBD1	TRBJ2-1	16	.	TGTGCCAGCAGCTTGTGGGGGACAGGGTTGAATAATGAGCAGTTCTTC	CASSLWGTGLNNEQFF
TRBV9	.	TRBJ1-3	16	few	TGTGCCAGCAGCCCCGGACATCTAGACTCTGGAAACACCATATATTTT	CASSPGHLDSGNTIYF
TRBV4-1	TRBD2	TRBJ2-1	17	.	TGCGCCAGCAGCCAAGGGATGCGGGAGGTCTCCTACAATGAGCAGTTCTTC	CASSQGMREVSYNEQFF
TRBV7-8	TRBD2	TRBJ2-1	15	.	TGTGCCAGCAGCTTGCGGGGGATCTCCTACAATGAGCAGTTCTTC	CASSLRGISYNEQFF
TRBV11-2	.	TRBJ1-1	16	.	TGTGCCAGCAGCCCCTCGGGGGTTCGTAGGAACACTGAAGCTTTCTTT	CASSPSGVRRNTEAFF
TRBV7-2	TRBD2	TRBJ2-7	15	.	TGTGCCAGCGGGCGGACTAGCGGCCTCTCCTACGAGCAGTACTTC	CASGRTSGLSYEQYF
TRBV21-1	.	TRBJ2-2	16	.	TGTGCCAGCAGCTTAAAGGGGTCGGTAAACACCGGGGAGCTGTTTTTT	CASSLKGSVNTGELFF
TRBV18	TRBD1	TRBJ1-3	17	.	TGTGCCAGCTCACCTCAACCGGGACAGCTCTCTGGAAACACCATATATTTT	CASSPQPGQLSGNTIYF
TRBV2	.	TRBJ2-1	18	once	TGTGCCAGCAGCGGTGGGACTGGCCTTGGGAGGCGAAACAATGAGCAGTTCTTC	CASSGGTGLGRRNNEQFF
TRBV2	.	TRBJ1-4	13	.	TGTGCCAGCAGTGGGACTGCTAATGAAAAACTGTTTTTT	CASSGTANEKLFF
TRBV5-8	.	TRBJ2-7	14	.	TGTGCCAGCAGCCAAGAAACAGGGCCATACGAGCAGTACTTC	CASSQETGPYEQYF
TRBV9	TRBD1	TRBJ1-6	16	.	TGTGCCAGCAGCGTAACCCCCCACAGGGGAGAGTCACCCCTCCACTTT	CASSVTPHRGESPLHF
TRBV9	.	TRBJ1-5	14	.	TGTGCCAGCAGCCCAACGGGGGCCGGCGAGCCCCAGCATTTT	CASSPTGAGEPQHF
TRBV4-2	.	TRBJ2-5	19	.	TGTGCCAGCAGCCAAGATCCGGGGGCTAGCTCAGTTAGGAAAGAGACCCAGTACTTC	CASSQDPGASSVRKETQYF
TRBV7-3	TRBD1	TRBJ1-1	13	.	TGTGCCAGCAGCAACCAGGGGGGCACTGAAGCTTTCTTT	CASSNQGGTEAFF
TRBV19	TRBD1	TRBJ2-1	15	.	TGTGCCAGTAGTAGACAGGGAACGGGGCACAATGAGCAGTTCTTC	CASSRQGTGHNEQFF
TRBV2	TRBD1	TRBJ1-1	14	.	TGTGCCAGCCGCGACCTAGACAGGGGGCGCGAAGCTTTCTTT	CASRDLDRGREAFF
TRBV5-1	.	TRBJ2-1	14	.	TGCGCCAGCAGCCAGGGGGGGGCCGGGAATGAGCAGTTCTTC	CASSQGGAGNEQFF
TRBV18	.	TRBJ2-1	13	.	TGTGCCAGCTCACCGAGCTCCTACAATGAGCAGTTCTTC	CASSPSSYNEQFF
TRBV18	.	TRBJ1-2	17	.	TGTGCCAGCTCACCGGACGGTACCGAGGCGTTCGACTATGGCTACACCTTC	CASSPDGTEAFDYGYTF
TRBV9	.	TRBJ2-5	15	.	TGTGCCAGCAGCGTCGACAAGAGAGGTCAAGAGACCCAGTACTTC	CASSVDKRGQETQYF
TRBV9	.	TRBJ2-5	13	.	TGTGCCAGCAGCCCCCGAGTCGGGGAGACCCAGTACTTC	CASSPRVGETQYF
TRBV4-1	.	TRBJ2-2	18	once	TGCGCCAGCAGCCAAGAACCACACGGGGGCGCGAACACCGGGGAGCTGTTTTTT	CASSQEPHGGANTGELFF